This TCR beta chain appears in the sequencing data of a study of T cell repertoires in ileal Crohn's disease. Study background: Patients had a median approximately 7.5-year disease duration, and roughly 32% were active smokers.

Assay: immunoSEQ multiplex PCR; the TCRdb copy retains only in-frame clones and omits some. This sample yields a few thousand clones, of which over 70% are seen a single time; 5.1% belongs to the top ten. In the case of this clone: Its target is unknown.

V lost 0 bases and J lost 4; bases outside the gene matches: 7. Germline lookup yields CDR1 SGDLS and CDR2 YYNGEE. The length of the CDR3 is 15 residues. Study-level results: Compared with CD4 T cells, sorted CD8 cells carried more expanded clones.

Time point reported: neoterminal ileum biopsy at postoperative endoscopy, about 6 months after surgery. Sequenced sample: ileal tissue. The rearrangement joins TRBV9 to TRBJ2-7; 7 bases map to TRBD2. The sequence came from an adult with Crohn's disease. The CDR3 is CASSVGEGRGYEQYF. CDR3 DNA sequence: TGTGCCAGCAGCGTAGGGGAGGGGCGCGGATACGAGCAGTACTTC. Full variable domain (remainder filled in from reference TRBV9 and TRBJ2-7): DSGVTQTPKHLITATGQRVTLRCSPRSGDLSVYWYQQSLDQGLQFLIQYYNGEERAKGNILERFSAQQFPDLHSELNLSSLELGDSALYFCASSVGEGRGYEQYFGPGTRLTVT.